This T cell receptor beta chain was obtained from a study of OX40 agonist ivuxolimab in advanced cancers. Background on the study: Participants, approximately 80% male, averaged around 64 years of age, ranging from 23 to 79.

Here immunoSEQ multiplex PCR was the method, and the copy in TCRdb shows in-frame clones only, minus some. The table records some 82,000 clones, roughly nine tenths of them present only once. Autoimmune disease history or systemic immunosuppression led to patient exclusion. Blood specimens came from baseline, cycle 4 day 1, and cycle 7 day 1. The clonotype was recovered from an adult with an advanced solid tumor such as melanoma, head and neck, liver or kidney cancer. Sequencing was performed on CD4+ or CD8+ T cells sorted from blood, taken in a trial of the OX40 agonist ivuxolimab.

The DNA for the CDR3 is TGTGCCAGTAGTAGCAAGGGGACAGGCGTCCCCTACGAGCAGTACTTC. It is translated as CASSSKGTGVPYEQYF. J is TRBJ2-7 and V is TRBV19; TRBD1 agrees at 8 bases. Per germline, CDR1 LNHDA and CDR2 SQIVND (reference sequence). The CDR3 contains 16 residues. V gave up 4 bases and J gave up 2 bases; unmatched junction bases: 10.